This is a list of T cell receptor beta chains from one sample in a study of T-cell memory formation after mild COVID-19. TCRdb independently ran MiXCR on the 5' RACE reads; one entry per CDR3 protein. The sample has roughly 400,000 distinct CDR3 sequences; more than 20% are singletons. Sequencing was carried out using PBMCs or a T cell subset sorted from them (not recorded which). These receptors were collected from an adult woman who had mild COVID-19 (a few samples of this study predate the infection). Cell type and time point are not known. Both conserved end residues are part of each CDR3. The D gene is left open where the match is weak. The size entry is marked missing in some rows and otherwise reads once, few, many or a size class.

-,TRBV2,TRBD1,TRBJ1-5,CASSGAGTVNQPQHF,TGTGCCAGCAGCGGGGCCGGGACAGTTAATCAGCCCCAGCATTTT
-,TRBV9,-,TRBJ1-5,CASSEGGYQPQHF,TGTGCCAGCAGTGAGGGGGGGTACCAGCCCCAGCATTTT
-,TRBV6-1,-,TRBJ2-3,CASSERWGSHTDTQYF,TGTGCCAGCAGTGAAAGGTGGGGCAGCCACACAGATACGCAGTATTTT
-,TRBV6-4,-,TRBJ1-2,CASSDSYQGLNGYTF,TGTGCCAGCAGTGACTCGTATCAGGGGCTCAATGGCTACACCTTC
-,TRBV7-3,-,TRBJ1-1,CASSLEAHTEAFF,TGTGCCAGCAGCTTAGAGGCACACACTGAAGCTTTCTTT
few,TRBV5-1,TRBD2,TRBJ2-3,CASSVGTSAFTDTQYF,TGCGCCAGCAGCGTCGGGACTAGCGCGTTCACAGATACGCAGTATTTT
few,TRBV6-5,TRBD1,TRBJ2-7,CASRHPATGVHEQYF,TGTGCCAGCAGACACCCAGCGACAGGGGTGCACGAGCAGTACTTC
-,TRBV6-2/TRBV6-3,-,TRBJ2-5,CASRRAIGPQETQYF,TGTGCCAGCCGGCGAGCGATCGGCCCCCAAGAGACCCAGTACTTC
-,TRBV19,-,TRBJ2-3,CASSISRDPTDTQYF,TGTGCCAGTAGTATAAGCAGGGACCCCACAGATACGCAGTATTTT
-,TRBV5-1,-,TRBJ1-1,CASSLWGGHSEAFF,TGCGCCAGCAGCTTGTGGGGGGGACACTCTGAAGCTTTCTTT
few,TRBV6-1,-,TRBJ1-5,CASMNPFNQPQHF,TGTGCCAGCATGAACCCCTTCAATCAGCCCCAGCATTTT
-,TRBV2,TRBD2,TRBJ2-3,CASSVGLAGVLDTQYF,TGTGCCAGCAGTGTTGGACTAGCGGGAGTGTTGGATACGCAGTATTTT
-,TRBV11-3,-,TRBJ1-2,CASSPFGGGGYTF,TGTGCCAGCAGCCCCTTCGGGGGGGGTGGCTACACCTTC
-,TRBV30,-,TRBJ2-7,CAWSERWETDTYEQYF,TGTGCCTGGAGTGAGAGGTGGGAGACAGATACCTACGAGCAGTACTTC
few,TRBV4-1,-,TRBJ1-2,CASSQDLGNYGYTF,TGCGCCAGCAGCCAAGATTTAGGGAACTATGGCTACACCTTC
-,TRBV6-6,-,TRBJ2-2,CASSWTATGELFF,TGTGCCAGCAGTTGGACGGCCACCGGGGAGCTGTTTTTT
few,TRBV4-3,-,TRBJ1-2,CASSQEPGPNYGYTF,TGCGCCAGCAGCCAAGAACCCGGACCTAACTATGGCTACACCTTC
-,TRBV2,-,TRBJ1-2,CASSVDGLYGYTF,TGTGCCAGCAGCGTGGACGGCCTCTATGGCTACACCTTC
-,TRBV12-5,TRBD1,TRBJ2-1,CASGMGDSSYNEQFF,TGTGCTAGTGGTATGGGGGACAGCTCCTACAATGAGCAGTTCTTC
-,TRBV20-1,-,TRBJ2-7,CSARDKGHEQYF,TGCAGTGCTAGAGATAAGGGTCACGAGCAGTACTTC
-,TRBV11-3,-,TRBJ2-5,CASSLRGLGQETQYF,TGTGCCAGCAGCTTACGGGGGCTTGGCCAAGAGACCCAGTACTTC
-,TRBV12-3/TRBV12-4,TRBD2,TRBJ2-1,CASSLPGLPANEQFF,TGTGCCAGCAGCCTCCCGGGACTACCTGCGAATGAGCAGTTCTTC
-,TRBV9,-,TRBJ1-1,CASSGQNTEAFF,TGTGCCAGCAGCGGGCAGAACACTGAAGCTTTCTTT
-,TRBV7-3,-,TRBJ2-3,CASSNRGSDTQYF,TGTGCCAGCAGCAACCGGGGTTCAGATACGCAGTATTTT
few,TRBV9,-,TRBJ2-1,CASSPRPPYREQFF,TGTGCCAGCAGCCCCAGACCTCCCTATAGAGAGCAGTTCTTC
few,TRBV27,TRBD1,TRBJ1-6,CASGQVDSPLHF,TGTGCCAGCGGACAGGTGGATTCACCCCTCCACTTT
few,TRBV5-1,TRBD2,TRBJ2-2,CASSLTSGGITGELFF,TGCGCCAGCAGCTTGACTAGCGGGGGGATCACCGGGGAGCTGTTTTTT
-,TRBV5-6,-,TRBJ1-2,CASSLWWQGGAYGYTF,TGTGCCAGCAGCTTGTGGTGGCAGGGTGGGGCCTATGGCTACACCTTC
-,TRBV5-1,-,TRBJ2-7,CASSLLGDDEQYF,TGCGCCAGCAGCTTGCTAGGGGACGACGAGCAGTACTTC
few,TRBV25-1,-,TRBJ2-7,CASSDPGQTYEQYF,TGTGCCAGCAGTGACCCCGGACAGACCTACGAGCAGTACTTC
-,TRBV7-3,-,TRBJ1-6,CASSQGNNSPLHF,TGTGCCAGCAGTCAGGGTAATAATTCACCCCTCCACTTT